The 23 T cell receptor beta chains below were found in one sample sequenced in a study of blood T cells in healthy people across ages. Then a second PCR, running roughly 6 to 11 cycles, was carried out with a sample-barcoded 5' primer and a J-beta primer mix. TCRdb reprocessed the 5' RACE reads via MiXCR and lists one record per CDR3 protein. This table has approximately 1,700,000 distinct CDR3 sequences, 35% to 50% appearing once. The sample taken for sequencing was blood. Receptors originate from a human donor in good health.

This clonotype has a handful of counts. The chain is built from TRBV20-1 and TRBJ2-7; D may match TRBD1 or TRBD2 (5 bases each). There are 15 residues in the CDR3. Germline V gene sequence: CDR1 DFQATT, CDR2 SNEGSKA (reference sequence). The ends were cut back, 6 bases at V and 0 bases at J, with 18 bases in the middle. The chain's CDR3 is CSARKGLGSSYEQYF. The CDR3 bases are TGCAGTGCCCGTAAGGGGCTAGGGAGCTCCTACGAGCAGTACTTC.

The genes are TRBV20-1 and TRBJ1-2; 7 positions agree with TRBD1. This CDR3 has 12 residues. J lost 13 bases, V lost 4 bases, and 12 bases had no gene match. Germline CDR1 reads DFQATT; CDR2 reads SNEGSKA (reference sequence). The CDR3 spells CSAKTGWPASTF. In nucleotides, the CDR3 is TGCAGTGCTAAGACAGGGTGGCCCGCTTCCACCTTC.

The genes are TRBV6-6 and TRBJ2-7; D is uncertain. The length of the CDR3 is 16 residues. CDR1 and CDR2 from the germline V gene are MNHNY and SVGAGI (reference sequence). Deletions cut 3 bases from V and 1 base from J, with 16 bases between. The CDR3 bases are TGTGCCAGCAGTTATACCTTCCCGGTACGGTCCTACGAGCAGTACTTC. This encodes CASSYTFPVRSYEQYF.

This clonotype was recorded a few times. The CDR3 region has the DNA TGTGCCAGCAGCGTAGCGGAGTTCAGATACGAGCAGTACTTC. Its translation is CASSVAEFRYEQYF. The chain uses TRBV9 and TRBJ2-7; D is unresolved. The V end lost 0 bases, the J end lost 4 bases, and 11 bases lay between the germline ends. The CDR3 has 14 amino acids. The germline CDR1 and CDR2 sequences are SGDLS and YYNGEE.

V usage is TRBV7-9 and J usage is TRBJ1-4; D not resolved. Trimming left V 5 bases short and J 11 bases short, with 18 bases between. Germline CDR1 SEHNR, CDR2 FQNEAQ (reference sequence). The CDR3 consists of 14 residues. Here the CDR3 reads CASSRQATNRKLFF. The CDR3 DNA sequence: TGTGCCAGCAGCCGCCAAGCTACGAATCGGAAACTGTTTTTT.

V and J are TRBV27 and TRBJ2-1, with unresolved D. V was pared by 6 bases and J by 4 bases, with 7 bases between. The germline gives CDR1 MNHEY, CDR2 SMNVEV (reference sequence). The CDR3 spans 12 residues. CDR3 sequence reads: CASRENYNEQFF. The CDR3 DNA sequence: TGTGCCAGCAGGGAGAATTACAATGAGCAGTTCTTC.

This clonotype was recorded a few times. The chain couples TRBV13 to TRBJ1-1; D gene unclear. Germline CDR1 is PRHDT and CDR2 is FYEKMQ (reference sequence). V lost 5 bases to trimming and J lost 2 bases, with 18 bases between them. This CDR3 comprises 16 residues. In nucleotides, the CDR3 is TGTGCCAGCAGCCCAAACCCGGGTCTTGACAACACTGAAGCTTTCTTT. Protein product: CASSPNPGLDNTEAFF.

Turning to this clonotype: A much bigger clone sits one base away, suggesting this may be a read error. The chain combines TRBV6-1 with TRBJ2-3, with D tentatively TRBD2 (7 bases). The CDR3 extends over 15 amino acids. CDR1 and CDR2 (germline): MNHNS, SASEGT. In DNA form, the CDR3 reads TGTGCCAGCAGATCCGGCGGGGGACACACAGATACGCGGTATTTT. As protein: CASRSGGGHTDTRYF.

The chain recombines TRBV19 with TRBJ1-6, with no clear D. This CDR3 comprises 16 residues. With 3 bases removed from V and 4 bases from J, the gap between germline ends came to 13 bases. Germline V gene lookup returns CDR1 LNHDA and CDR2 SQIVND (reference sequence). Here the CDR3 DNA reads TGTGCCAGTAGTATGCCCAAGGACGGTTATAATTCACCCCTCCACTTT. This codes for CASSMPKDGYNSPLHF.

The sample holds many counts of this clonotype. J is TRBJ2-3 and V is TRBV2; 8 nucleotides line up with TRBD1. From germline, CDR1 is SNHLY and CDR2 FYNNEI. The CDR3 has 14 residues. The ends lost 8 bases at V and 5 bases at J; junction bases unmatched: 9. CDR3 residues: CASAGQGMGDTQYF. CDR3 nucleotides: TGTGCCAGCGCCGGACAGGGCATGGGAGATACGCAGTATTTT.

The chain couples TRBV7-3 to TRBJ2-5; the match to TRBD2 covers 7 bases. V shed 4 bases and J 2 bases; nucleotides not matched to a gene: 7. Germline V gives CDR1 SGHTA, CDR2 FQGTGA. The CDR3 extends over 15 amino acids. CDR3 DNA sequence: TGTGCCAGCAGCTCAAAGGGACTAACACAAGAGACCCAGTACTTC. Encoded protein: CASSSKGLTQETQYF.

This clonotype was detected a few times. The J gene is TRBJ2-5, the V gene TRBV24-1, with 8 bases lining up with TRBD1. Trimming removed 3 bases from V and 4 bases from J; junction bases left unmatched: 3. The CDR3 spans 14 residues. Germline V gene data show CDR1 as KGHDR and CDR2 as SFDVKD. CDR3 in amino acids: CATSDTDRGETQYF. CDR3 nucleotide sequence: TGTGCCACCAGTGATACAGACAGGGGAGAGACCCAGTACTTC.

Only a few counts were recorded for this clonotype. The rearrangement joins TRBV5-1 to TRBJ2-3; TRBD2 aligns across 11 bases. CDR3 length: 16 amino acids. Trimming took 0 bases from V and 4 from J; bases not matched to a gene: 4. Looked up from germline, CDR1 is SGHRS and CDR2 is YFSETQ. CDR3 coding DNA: TGCGCCAGCAGCTTGGACGGGACTAGCGGTTCAGATACGCAGTATTTT. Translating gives CASSLDGTSGSDTQYF.

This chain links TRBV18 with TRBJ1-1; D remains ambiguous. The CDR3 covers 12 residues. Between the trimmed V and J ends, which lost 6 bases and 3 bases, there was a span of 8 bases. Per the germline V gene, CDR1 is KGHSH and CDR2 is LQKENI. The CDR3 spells CASSTQDTEAFF. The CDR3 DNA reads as TGTGCCAGCTCGACCCAAGACACTGAAGCTTTCTTT.

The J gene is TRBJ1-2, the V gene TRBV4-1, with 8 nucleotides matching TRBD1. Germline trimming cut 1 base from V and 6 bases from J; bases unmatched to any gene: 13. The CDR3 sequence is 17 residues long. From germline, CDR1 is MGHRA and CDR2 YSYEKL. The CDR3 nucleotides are TGCGCCAGCAGCCAAGGCCCCCTAGCAGGGGGCGAGAATGGCTACACCTTC. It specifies CASSQGPLAGGENGYTF.

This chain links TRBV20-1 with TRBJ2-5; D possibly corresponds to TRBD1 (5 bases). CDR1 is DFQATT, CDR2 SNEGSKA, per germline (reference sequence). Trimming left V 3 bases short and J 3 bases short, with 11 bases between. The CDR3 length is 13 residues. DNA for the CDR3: TGCAGTGCTAGGCGTCAGGGAAAAGAGACCCAGTACTTC. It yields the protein CSARRQGKETQYF.

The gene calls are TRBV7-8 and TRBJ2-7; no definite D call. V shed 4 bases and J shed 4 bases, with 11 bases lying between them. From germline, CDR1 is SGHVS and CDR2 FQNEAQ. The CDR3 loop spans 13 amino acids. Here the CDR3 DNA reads TGTGCCAGCAGCTCTCTGGTCAGGTACGAGCAGTACTTC. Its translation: CASSSLVRYEQYF.

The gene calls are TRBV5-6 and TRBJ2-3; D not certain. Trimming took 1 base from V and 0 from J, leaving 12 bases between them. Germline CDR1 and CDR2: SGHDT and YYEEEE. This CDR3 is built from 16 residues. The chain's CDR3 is CASSLWAVSSTDTQYF. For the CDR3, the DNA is TGTGCCAGCAGCTTGTGGGCAGTATCTAGCACAGATACGCAGTATTTT.

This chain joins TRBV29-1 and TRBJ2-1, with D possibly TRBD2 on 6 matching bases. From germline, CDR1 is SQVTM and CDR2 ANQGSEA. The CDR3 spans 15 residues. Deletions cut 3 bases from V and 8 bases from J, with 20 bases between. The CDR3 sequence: CSVERGMDSYDEQFF. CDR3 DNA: TGCAGCGTTGAGCGGGGTATGGATTCATACGATGAGCAGTTCTTC.

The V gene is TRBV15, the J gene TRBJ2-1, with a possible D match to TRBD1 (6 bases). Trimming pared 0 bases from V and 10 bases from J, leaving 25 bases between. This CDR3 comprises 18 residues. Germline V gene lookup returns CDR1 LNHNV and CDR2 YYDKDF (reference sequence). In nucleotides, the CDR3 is TGTGCCACCAGCAGAGATGGATGGGGACCGGGACAAATCCACGAGCAGTTCTTC. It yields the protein CATSRDGWGPGQIHEQFF.

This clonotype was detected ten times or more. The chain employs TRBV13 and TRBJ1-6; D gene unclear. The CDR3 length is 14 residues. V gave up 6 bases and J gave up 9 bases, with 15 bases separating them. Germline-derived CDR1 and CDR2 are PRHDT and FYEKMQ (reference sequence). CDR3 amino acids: CASRRGYIGSPLHF. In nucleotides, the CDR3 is TGTGCCAGCAGGCGTGGGTACATCGGTTCACCCCTCCACTTT.

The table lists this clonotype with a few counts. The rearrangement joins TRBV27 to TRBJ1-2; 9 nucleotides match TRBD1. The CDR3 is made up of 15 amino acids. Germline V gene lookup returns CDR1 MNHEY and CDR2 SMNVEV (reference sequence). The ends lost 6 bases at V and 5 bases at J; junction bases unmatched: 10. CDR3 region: CASRQTSGTGYGYTF. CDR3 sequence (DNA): TGTGCCAGCAGACAAACCTCCGGGACAGGGTATGGCTACACCTTC.

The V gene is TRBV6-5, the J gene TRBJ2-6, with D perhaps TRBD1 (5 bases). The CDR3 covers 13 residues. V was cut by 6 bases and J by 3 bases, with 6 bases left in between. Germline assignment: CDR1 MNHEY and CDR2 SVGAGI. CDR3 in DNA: TGTGCCAGCAGGACAGTTGGGGCCAACGTCCTGACTTTC. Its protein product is CASRTVGANVLTF.